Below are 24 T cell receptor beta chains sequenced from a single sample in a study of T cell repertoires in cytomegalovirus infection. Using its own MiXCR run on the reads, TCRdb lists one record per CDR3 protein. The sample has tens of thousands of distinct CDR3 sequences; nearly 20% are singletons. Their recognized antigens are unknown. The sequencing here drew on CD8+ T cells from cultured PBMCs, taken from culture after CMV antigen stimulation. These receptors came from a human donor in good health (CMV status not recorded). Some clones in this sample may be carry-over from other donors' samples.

The CDR3 loop is CSARQLGEETQYF. The CDR3 DNA reads as TGCAGTGCTAGGCAATTGGGGGAAGAGACCCAGTACTTC. The chain employs TRBV20-1 and TRBJ2-5; tentatively, D is TRBD1 or TRBD2 (5 bases each). Trimming shortened V by 3 bases and J by 3 bases, and 11 bases separated the two germline ends. This CDR3 is 13 amino acids long. CDR1 DFQATT and CDR2 SNEGSKA come from the germline V gene (reference sequence).

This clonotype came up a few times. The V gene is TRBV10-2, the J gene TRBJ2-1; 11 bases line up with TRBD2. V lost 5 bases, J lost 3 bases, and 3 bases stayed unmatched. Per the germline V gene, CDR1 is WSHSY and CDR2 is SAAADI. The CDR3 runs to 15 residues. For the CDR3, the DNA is TGCGCCAGCAGTCAACTAGCGGGGGTCTACAATGAGCAGTTCTTC. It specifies CASSQLAGVYNEQFF.

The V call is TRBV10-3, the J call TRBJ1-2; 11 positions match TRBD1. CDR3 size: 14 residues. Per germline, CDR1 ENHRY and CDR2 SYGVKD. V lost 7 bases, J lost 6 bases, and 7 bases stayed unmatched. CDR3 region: CAITRTGGMDGYTF. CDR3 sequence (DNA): TGTGCCATCACTAGGACAGGGGGCATGGATGGCTACACCTTC.

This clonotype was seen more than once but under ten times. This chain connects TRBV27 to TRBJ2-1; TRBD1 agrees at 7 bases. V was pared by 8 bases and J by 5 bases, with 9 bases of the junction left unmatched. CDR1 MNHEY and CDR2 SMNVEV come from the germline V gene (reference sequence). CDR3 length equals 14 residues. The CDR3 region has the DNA TGTGCCAGCGGCGACAGGGCATCTCACAATGAGCAGTTCTTC. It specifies CASGDRASHNEQFF.

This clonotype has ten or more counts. The CDR3 DNA is TGTGCCAGTAGTATAGAAGGACAGGGGGTACAGCCCCAGCATTTT. As protein: CASSIEGQGVQPQHF. This chain connects TRBV19 to TRBJ1-5, with TRBD1 matching 10 bases. J was trimmed by 7 bases and V by 0 bases; bases with no gene match: 3. Germline CDR1 and CDR2: LNHDA and SQIVND (reference sequence). CDR3 length equals 15 residues.

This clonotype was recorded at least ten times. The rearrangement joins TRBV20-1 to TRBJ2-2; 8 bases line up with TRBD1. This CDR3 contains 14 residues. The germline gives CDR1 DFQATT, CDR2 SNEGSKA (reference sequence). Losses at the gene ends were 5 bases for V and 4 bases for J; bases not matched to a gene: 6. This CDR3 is CSADDRGGTGELFF. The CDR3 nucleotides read TGCAGTGCTGATGACAGGGGCGGCACCGGGGAGCTGTTTTTT.

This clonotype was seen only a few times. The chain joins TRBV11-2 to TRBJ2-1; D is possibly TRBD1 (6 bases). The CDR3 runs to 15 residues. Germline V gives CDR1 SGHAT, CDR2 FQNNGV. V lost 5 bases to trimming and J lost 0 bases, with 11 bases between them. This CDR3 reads CASSPGAFSYNEQFF. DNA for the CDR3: TGTGCCAGCAGCCCAGGGGCTTTCTCCTACAATGAGCAGTTCTTC.

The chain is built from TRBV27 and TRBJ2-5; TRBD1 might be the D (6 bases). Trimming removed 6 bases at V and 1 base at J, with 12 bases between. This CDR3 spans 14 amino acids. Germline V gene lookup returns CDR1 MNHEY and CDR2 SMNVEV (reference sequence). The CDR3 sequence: CASSKQGFQETQYF. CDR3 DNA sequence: TGTGCCAGCAGCAAACAGGGTTTCCAAGAGACCCAGTACTTC.

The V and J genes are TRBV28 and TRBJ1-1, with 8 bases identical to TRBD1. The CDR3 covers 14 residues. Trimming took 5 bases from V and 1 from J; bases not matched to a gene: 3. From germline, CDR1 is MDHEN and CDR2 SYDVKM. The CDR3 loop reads CASSNRGENTEAFF. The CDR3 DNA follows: TGTGCCAGCAGTAACAGGGGGGAGAACACTGAAGCTTTCTTT.

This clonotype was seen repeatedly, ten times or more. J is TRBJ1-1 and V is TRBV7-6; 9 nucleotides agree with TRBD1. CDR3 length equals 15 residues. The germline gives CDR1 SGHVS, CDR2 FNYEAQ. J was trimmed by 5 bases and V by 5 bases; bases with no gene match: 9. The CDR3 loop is CASSAEQGARTEAFF. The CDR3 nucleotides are TGTGCCAGCAGCGCAGAACAGGGGGCGCGGACTGAAGCTTTCTTT.

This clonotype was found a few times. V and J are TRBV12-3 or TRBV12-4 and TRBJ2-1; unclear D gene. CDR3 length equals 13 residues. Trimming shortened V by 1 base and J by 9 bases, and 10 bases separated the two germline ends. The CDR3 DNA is TGTGCCAGCAGTTTAGTTGGTACCATTGAGCAGTTCTTC. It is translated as CASSLVGTIEQFF.

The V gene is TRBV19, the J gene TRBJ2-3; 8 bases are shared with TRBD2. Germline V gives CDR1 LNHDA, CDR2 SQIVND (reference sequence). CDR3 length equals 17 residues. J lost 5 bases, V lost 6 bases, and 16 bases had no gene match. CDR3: CASRNLNVGGAEDTQYF. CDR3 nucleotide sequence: TGTGCCAGTAGAAACCTGAACGTCGGGGGGGCCGAAGATACGCAGTATTTT.

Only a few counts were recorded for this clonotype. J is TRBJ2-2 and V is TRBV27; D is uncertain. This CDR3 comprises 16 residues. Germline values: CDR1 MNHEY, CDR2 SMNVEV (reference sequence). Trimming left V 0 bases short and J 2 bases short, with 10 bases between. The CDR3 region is CASSLSSPTNTGELFF. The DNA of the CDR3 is TGTGCCAGCAGTTTATCGTCCCCCACCAACACCGGGGAGCTGTTTTTT.

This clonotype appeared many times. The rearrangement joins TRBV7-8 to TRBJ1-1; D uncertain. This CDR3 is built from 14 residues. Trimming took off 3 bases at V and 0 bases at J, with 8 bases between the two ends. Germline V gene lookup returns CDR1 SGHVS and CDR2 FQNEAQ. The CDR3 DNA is TGTGCCAGCAGCTTCAACCAATTGAACACTGAAGCTTTCTTT. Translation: CASSFNQLNTEAFF.

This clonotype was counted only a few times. CDR3 sequence reads: CASSQGPTPYEQYF. As DNA, the CDR3 is TGTGCCAGCAGCCAAGGACCGACCCCCTACGAGCAGTACTTC. V is TRBV27 and J is TRBJ2-7; D not certain. The V and J ends lost 6 bases and 2 bases respectively, with 14 bases between them. Germline lookup yields CDR1 MNHEY and CDR2 SMNVEV (reference sequence). The CDR3 extends over 14 amino acids.

The CDR3 region is CSARDSRAHNEQFF. DNA for the CDR3: TGCAGTGCTAGAGATAGCAGGGCCCACAATGAGCAGTTCTTC. The chain uses TRBV20-1 and TRBJ2-1; possible D gene TRBD1, 5 bases. The CDR3 spans 14 residues. Trimming left V 0 bases short and J 5 bases short, with 11 bases between. From germline, CDR1 is DFQATT and CDR2 SNEGSKA (reference sequence).

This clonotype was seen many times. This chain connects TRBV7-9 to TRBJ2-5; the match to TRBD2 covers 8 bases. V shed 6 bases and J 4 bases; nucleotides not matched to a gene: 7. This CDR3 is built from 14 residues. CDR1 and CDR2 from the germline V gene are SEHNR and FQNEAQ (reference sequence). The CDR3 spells CASSRLGGGETQYF. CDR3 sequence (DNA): TGTGCCAGCAGTCGACTCGGGGGGGGAGAGACCCAGTACTTC.

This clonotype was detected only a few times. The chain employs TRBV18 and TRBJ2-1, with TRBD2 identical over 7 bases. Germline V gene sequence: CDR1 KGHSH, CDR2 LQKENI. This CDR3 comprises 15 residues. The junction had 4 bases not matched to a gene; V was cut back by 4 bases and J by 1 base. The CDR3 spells CASSQRTSSYNEQFF. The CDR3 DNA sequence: TGTGCCAGCTCACAACGGACTAGTTCCTACAATGAGCAGTTCTTC.

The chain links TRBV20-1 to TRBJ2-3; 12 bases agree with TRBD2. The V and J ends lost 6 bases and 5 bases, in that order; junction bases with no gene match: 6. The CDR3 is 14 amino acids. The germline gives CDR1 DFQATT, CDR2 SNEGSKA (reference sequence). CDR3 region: CSARLAGEGDTQYF. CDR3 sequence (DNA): TGCAGTGCAAGACTAGCGGGAGAGGGAGATACGCAGTATTTT.

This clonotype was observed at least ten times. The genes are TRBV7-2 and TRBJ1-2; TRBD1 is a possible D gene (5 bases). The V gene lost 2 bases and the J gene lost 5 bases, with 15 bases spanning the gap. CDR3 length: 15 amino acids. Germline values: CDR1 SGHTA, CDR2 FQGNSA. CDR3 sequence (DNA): TGTGCCAGCAGCTTAATTATCGGGACGGCATATGGCTACACCTTC. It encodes CASSLIIGTAYGYTF.

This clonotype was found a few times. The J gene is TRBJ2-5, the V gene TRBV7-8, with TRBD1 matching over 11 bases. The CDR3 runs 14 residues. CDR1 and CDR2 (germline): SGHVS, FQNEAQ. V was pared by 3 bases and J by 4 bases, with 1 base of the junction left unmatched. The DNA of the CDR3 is TGTGCCAGCAGCTTCGGGACAGGGGGAGAGACCCAGTACTTC. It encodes CASSFGTGGETQYF.

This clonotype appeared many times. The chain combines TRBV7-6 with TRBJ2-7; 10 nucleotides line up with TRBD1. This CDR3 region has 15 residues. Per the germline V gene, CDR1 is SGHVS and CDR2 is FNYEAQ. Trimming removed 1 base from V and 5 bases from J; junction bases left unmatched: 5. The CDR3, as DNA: TGTGCCAGCAGCTTAGTAAGGGACAGGGGCGACGAGCAGTACTTC. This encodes CASSLVRDRGDEQYF.

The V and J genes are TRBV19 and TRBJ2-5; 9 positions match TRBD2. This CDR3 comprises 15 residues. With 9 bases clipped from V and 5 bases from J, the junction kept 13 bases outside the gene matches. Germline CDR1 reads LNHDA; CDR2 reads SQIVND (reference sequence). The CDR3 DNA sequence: TGTGCCAGCACCAAGGCGGGGGGGCCCGGGGAGACCCAGTACTTC. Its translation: CASTKAGGPGETQYF. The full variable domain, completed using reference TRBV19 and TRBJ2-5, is DGGITQSPKYLFRKEGQNVTLSCEQNLNHDAMYWYRQDPGQGLRLIYYSQIVNDFQKGDIAEGYSVSREKKESFPLTVTSAQKNPTAFYLCASTKAGGPGETQYFGPGTRLLVL.

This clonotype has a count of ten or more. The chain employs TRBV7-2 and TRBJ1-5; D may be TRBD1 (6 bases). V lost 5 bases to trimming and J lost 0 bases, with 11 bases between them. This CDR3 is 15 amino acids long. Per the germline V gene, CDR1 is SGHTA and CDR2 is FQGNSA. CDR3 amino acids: CASSPGALSNQPQHF. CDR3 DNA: TGTGCCAGCAGCCCAGGGGCCCTTAGCAATCAGCCCCAGCATTTT.